This T cell receptor (beta chain) is from a study of OX40 agonist ivuxolimab in advanced cancers. Across the whole study: Prior therapy, whether anti-PD-1, anti-PD-L1 or anti-CTLA-4, was allowed, and about 39% had some. Study results and caveats: Partial responders dosed at 0.1-3.0 mg/kg displayed clonal expansion ranking among the lowest.

Data came from immunoSEQ multiplex PCR; TCRdb stores just in-frame clones and leaves some out. The sample holds approximately 77,000 clones; under 90% are singletons and the top ten take 0.51%. Enrollment shut out patients with autoimmune disease history or systemic immunosuppression. A remark on this clone: Antigen: not known.

Trimming removed 0 bases from V and 5 bases from J; junction bases left unmatched: 9. Per germline, CDR1 SNHLY and CDR2 FYNNEI. This CDR3 region has 17 residues. The input for sequencing was CD4+ or CD8+ T cells sorted from blood, taken in a trial of the OX40 agonist ivuxolimab. The source of this sequence is an adult with an advanced solid tumor such as melanoma, head and neck, liver or kidney cancer. This chain links TRBV2 with TRBJ2-7; 11 bases match TRBD1. The CDR3 loop reads CASSEALWTGGTHEQYF. The CDR3 nucleotides read TGTGCCAGCAGTGAAGCGCTCTGGACAGGGGGCACCCACGAGCAGTACTTC.